A selection of T cell receptor beta chains follows, all from one sample in a study of cytomegalovirus exposure and HLA in healthy donors. Produced via immunoSEQ multiplex PCR; TCRdb's table is partial and in-frame only. Among 90,000 to 120,000 clones, 82% were seen once, and the ten largest hold roughly 2.6%. Input material: PBMCs. The receptors were sampled from a man aged 25-40 years in good health and CMV-seropositive. The CDR3 runs from the conserved cysteine through the conserved F or W. Each record gives: V gene, clone size, CDR3 length, D gene, J gene, CDR3 protein, CDR3 DNA. A D gene is named only where the DNA matches it firmly. A clone size is listed for some rows: how often the clone was seen (once, few, many), or a class if it is expanded.

>TRBV9|.|13|.|TRBJ2-7
CASSVRLDHEQYF
TGTGCCAGCAGCGTTCGACTAGATCACGAGCAGTACTTC
>TRBV2|.|15|TRBD2|TRBJ2-7
CASSTGASGSYEQYF
TGTGCCAGCAGTACTGGGGCTAGCGGGAGCTACGAGCAGTACTTC
>TRBV2|.|14|.|TRBJ1-1
CASRTGNMNTEAFF
TGTGCCAGCAGGACGGGAAACATGAACACTGAAGCTTTCTTT
>TRBV7-3|.|13|.|TRBJ1-2
CASSPHEGYGYTF
TGTGCCAGCAGCCCCCACGAGGGCTATGGCTACACCTTC
>TRBV18|.|15|TRBD1|TRBJ1-4
CASSPDRASSEKLFF
TGTGCCAGCTCGCCTGACAGGGCATCGAGTGAAAAACTGTTTTTT
>TRBV7-3|once|15|.|TRBJ2-6
CASSPPGSGANVLTF
TGTGCCAGCAGCCCCCCGGGATCTGGGGCCAACGTCCTGACTTTC
>TRBV5-1|once|15|TRBD2|TRBJ2-5
CASSSGGGTQETQYF
TGCGCCAGCAGCTCGGGGGGGGGAACTCAAGAGACCCAGTACTTC
>TRBV5-1|.|16|TRBD1|TRBJ1-1
CASSEGQGALNTEAFF
TGCGCCAGCAGCGAAGGACAGGGGGCTTTGAACACTGAAGCTTTCTTT
>TRBV19|.|14|.|TRBJ1-1
CASSFRLGNAEAFF
TGTGCCAGTAGCTTCCGACTCGGGAACGCTGAAGCTTTCTTT
>TRBV5-6|.|15|TRBD2|TRBJ2-1
CASSILAGGSNEQFF
TGTGCCAGCAGCATACTAGCGGGGGGTTCCAATGAGCAGTTCTTC
>TRBV5-4|.|14|.|TRBJ1-1
CASRSQGYYTEAFF
TGTGCCAGCAGGAGCCAGGGTTATTACACTGAAGCTTTCTTT
>TRBV19|once|17|TRBD2|TRBJ2-3
CASSIKRAAGGTDTQYF
TGTGCCAGTAGTATAAAGAGGGCAGCGGGGGGCACAGATACGCAGTATTTT
>TRBV2|.|15|.|TRBJ1-5
CASSVGQAPNQPQHF
TGTGCCAGCAGTGTGGGGCAGGCTCCCAATCAGCCCCAGCATTTT
>TRBV13|.|15|.|TRBJ2-1
CASSLSGEGYNEQFF
TGTGCCAGCAGCTTATCAGGGGAGGGTTACAATGAGCAGTTCTTC
>TRBV7-8|.|14|.|TRBJ1-2
CASSNQEGHYGYTF
TGTGCCAGCAGCAATCAAGAGGGCCACTATGGCTACACCTTC
>TRBV6-1|few|15|.|TRBJ1-3
CASSVGGLSGNTIYF
TGTGCCAGCAGTGTGGGGGGACTCTCTGGAAACACCATATATTTT
>TRBV6-6|.|15|.|TRBJ1-4
CASSPPEAGNEKLFF
TGTGCCAGCAGTCCCCCCGAGGCAGGGAATGAAAAACTGTTTTTT
>TRBV29-1|.|12|.|TRBJ1-2
CSVSHAGYGYTF
TGCAGCGTTAGTCATGCAGGGTATGGCTACACCTTC
>TRBV7-9|.|19|TRBD1|TRBJ1-1
CASSGPGQGISDMNTEAFF
TGTGCCAGCAGCGGTCCGGGACAGGGGATATCCGACATGAACACTGAAGCTTTCTTT
>TRBV7-9|.|16|TRBD1|TRBJ1-6
CSSSPGTGERNSPLHF
TGTTCCAGCAGCCCCGGGACAGGGGAGCGAAATTCACCCCTCCACTTT
>TRBV6-6|.|14|.|TRBJ1-1
CASSPLAGGTEAFF
TGTGCCAGCAGCCCCCTGGCGGGAGGCACTGAAGCTTTCTTT
>TRBV18|.|13|.|TRBJ2-7
CASSVTVSYEQYF
TGTGCCAGCTCAGTGACAGTCTCCTACGAGCAGTACTTC
>TRBV2|.|14|TRBD1|TRBJ1-6
CASRGTGPLSPLHF
TGTGCCAGCAGGGGGACAGGTCCTCTGTCACCCCTCCACTTT
>TRBV2|.|12|.|TRBJ1-2
CASSPDSYGYTF
TGTGCCAGCAGCCCGGACAGCTATGGCTACACCTTC
>TRBV11-1|.|16|TRBD2|TRBJ2-1
CASRVREGGSRIEQFF
TGTGCCAGCAGGGTCCGGGAGGGCGGGTCCCGAATTGAGCAGTTCTTC
>TRBV19|.|15|.|TRBJ2-2
CASTIPGHTTGELFF
TGTGCCAGTACCATACCGGGACATACCACCGGGGAGCTGTTTTTT
>TRBV7-9|.|15|.|TRBJ1-5
CASSLAEGPHQPQHF
TGTGCCAGCAGCTTAGCGGAGGGGCCCCATCAGCCCCAGCATTTT
>TRBV5-4|.|13|TRBD1|TRBJ2-1
CASSSQGAHEQFF
TGTGCCAGCAGCTCACAGGGGGCGCATGAGCAGTTCTTC
>TRBV6-5|few|15|TRBD2|TRBJ2-4
CASSSWTSGADIQYF
TGTGCCAGCAGTTCTTGGACTAGCGGGGCGGACATTCAGTACTTC
>TRBV5-1|.|13|.|TRBJ1-2
CASSLDPTYGYTF
TGCGCCAGCAGCTTGGACCCTACCTATGGCTACACCTTC
>TRBV6-1|.|16|.|TRBJ2-3
CASSEPGHLSTDTQYF
TGTGCCAGCAGTGAGCCGGGACACCTTTCCACAGATACGCAGTATTTT
>TRBV18|.|14|.|TRBJ2-6
CASAAESGANVLTF
TGTGCCAGCGCGGCGGAAAGTGGGGCCAACGTCCTGACTTTC
>TRBV7-9|.|15|TRBD1|TRBJ2-3
CASSPSQGARDTQYF
TGTGCCAGCAGCCCCTCGCAGGGGGCGAGGGATACGCAGTATTTT
>TRBV7-9|.|14|.|TRBJ2-3
CASSLTGSTDTQYF
TGTGCCAGCAGCTTGACGGGGTCCACAGATACGCAGTATTTT
>TRBV25-1|few|11|.|TRBJ2-7
CASSGYYEQYF
TGTGCCAGCAGTGGCTACTACGAGCAGTACTTC
>TRBV2|.|15|.|TRBJ1-4
CASRPRTYILEKLFF
TGTGCCAGCAGGCCAAGGACTTATATACTAGAAAAACTGTTTTTT
>TRBV4-1|.|15|TRBD1|TRBJ1-5
CASRDDRETNQPQHF
TGCGCCAGCAGGGACGACAGGGAAACCAATCAGCCCCAGCATTTT
>TRBV2|few|14|.|TRBJ1-5
CASSASQEYQPQHF
TGTGCCAGCAGTGCCTCACAGGAATATCAGCCCCAGCATTTT
>TRBV18|.|15|TRBD2|TRBJ2-1
CASSPRSGGANEQFF
TGTGCCAGCTCACCACGCAGCGGGGGGGCGAATGAGCAGTTCTTC
>TRBV2|once|15|TRBD1|TRBJ1-2
CASSALWTGGYGYTF
TGTGCCAGCAGTGCACTTTGGACAGGGGGCTATGGCTACACCTTC
>TRBV15|.|16|TRBD2|TRBJ2-1
CATSRDLSGAYNEQFF
TGTGCCACCAGCAGAGATTTAAGCGGGGCATACAATGAGCAGTTCTTC